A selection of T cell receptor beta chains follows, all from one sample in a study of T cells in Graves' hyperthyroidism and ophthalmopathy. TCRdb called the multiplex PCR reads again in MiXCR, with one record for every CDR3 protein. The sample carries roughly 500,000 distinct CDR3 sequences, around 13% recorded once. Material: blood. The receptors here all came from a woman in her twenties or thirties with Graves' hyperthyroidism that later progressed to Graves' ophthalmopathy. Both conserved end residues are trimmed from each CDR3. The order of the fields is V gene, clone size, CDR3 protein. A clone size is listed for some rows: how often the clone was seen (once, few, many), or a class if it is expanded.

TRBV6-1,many,ASSFDYWAEAF
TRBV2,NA,ASSETSGSTWEQF
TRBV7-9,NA,ASSIHRGPPYNYGYT
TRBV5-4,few,ASSSWDRVDNEQF
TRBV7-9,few,ASSLVLPLPQETQY
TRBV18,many,ASSPRTGMIDTEAF
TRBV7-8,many,ASSLEADSPLH
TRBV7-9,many,ASSPGLTGELF
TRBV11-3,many,ASSTGAYGYT
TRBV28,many,ASSSPGQGALGEKLF
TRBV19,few,ASSIREDGHEQY
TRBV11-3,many,ASSLGDLGSTDTQY
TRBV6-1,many,ASSSGQAGGYT